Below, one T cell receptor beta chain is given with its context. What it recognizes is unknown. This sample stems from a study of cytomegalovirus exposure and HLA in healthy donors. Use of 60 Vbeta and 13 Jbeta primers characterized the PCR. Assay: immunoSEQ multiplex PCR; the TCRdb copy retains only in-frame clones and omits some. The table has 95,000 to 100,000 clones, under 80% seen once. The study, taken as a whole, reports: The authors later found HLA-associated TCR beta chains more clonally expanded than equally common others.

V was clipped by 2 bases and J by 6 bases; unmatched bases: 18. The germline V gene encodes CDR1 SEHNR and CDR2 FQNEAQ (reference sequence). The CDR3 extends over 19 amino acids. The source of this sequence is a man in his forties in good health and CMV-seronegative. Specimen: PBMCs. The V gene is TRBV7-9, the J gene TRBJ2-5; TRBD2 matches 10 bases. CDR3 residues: CASSLFRPSGSSTLKTQYF. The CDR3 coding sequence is TGTGCCAGCAGCTTATTCAGGCCTAGCGGGAGTTCAACCTTGAAGACCCAGTACTTC.